Each of the 8 T cell receptor beta chains below was sequenced from the same sample in a study of Ad26.COV2.S vaccination and SARS-CoV-2 variants (dated by TCRdb to 2020 to 2022). The library was prepared using the immunoSEQ multiplex PCR assay. TCRdb obtained this table from immuneACCESS and retained in-frame rearrangements with V and J assigned. These tables miss some clones; where compared with another copy, unresolved V genes account for less than half of the shortfall, and the remainder is unexplained. The sample table contains 300,000 to 400,000 clones; only one count was recorded for around 86% of them. Of the sample, more than 3% falls within the top ten clones. Sample treatment or condition, as interpreted from the label and publication: approximately 18 received Ad26.COV2.S at low or high dose, single or two shots; 5 received placebo; per-sample allocation not given. For vaccine and placebo recipients, repertoires were sequenced using samples collected on day 63 after the first injection.

This specimen was peripheral blood, taken in a trial of Ad26.COV2.S vaccine versus placebo. Receptor source: a person between 18 and 60 years old who received the Ad26.COV2.S COVID-19 vaccine or a placebo.

This chain joins TRBV7-2 and TRBJ1-1; D unresolved. The CDR3 sequence is 14 residues long. Trimming shortened V by 5 bases and J by 3 bases, and 13 bases separated the two germline ends. In germline, CDR1 is SGHTA, CDR2 FQGNSA. CDR3 sequence (DNA): TGTGCCAGCAGCCTGCCCGGCTCCTACACTGAAGCTTTCTTT. Translated, it gives CASSLPGSYTEAFF.

The chain carries TRBV27 and TRBJ1-3; D unresolved. Trimming took off 3 bases at V and 4 bases at J, with 10 bases between the two ends. Germline loops: CDR1 MNHEY, CDR2 SMNVEV (reference sequence). CDR3 length equals 14 residues. For the CDR3, the DNA is TGTGCCAGCAGTTTGGGGAGGTTGGGAAACACCATATATTTT. It yields the protein CASSLGRLGNTIYF.

Note on this clone: Other nucleotide sequences in the sample specify the same CDR3. The chain couples TRBV2 to TRBJ2-7; TRBD1 agrees at 9 bases. Germline V CDR1 and CDR2: SNHLY, FYNNEI. Trimming took 3 bases from V and 3 from J; bases not matched to a gene: 3. The CDR3 sequence is 14 residues long. CDR3 sequence: CASSDGTGSYEQYF. The DNA of the CDR3 is TGTGCCAGCAGTGACGGGACAGGGAGCTACGAGCAGTACTTC.

This clone was seen a handful of times. The rearrangement joins TRBV5-1 to TRBJ1-5; no clear D. Germline V gene sequence: CDR1 SGHRS, CDR2 YFSETQ. The CDR3 is 15 residues long. V was clipped by 3 bases and J by 2 bases, with 12 bases between them. The DNA for the CDR3 is TGCGCCAGCAGCTCGGATGGAGTGGGCAATCAGCCCCAGCATTTT. Its translation: CASSSDGVGNQPQHF. Together with reference TRBV5-1 and TRBJ1-5, the CDR3 gives the full variable domain: KAGVTQTPRYLIKTRGQQVTLSCSPISGHRSVSWYQQTPGQGLQFLFEYFSETQRNKGNFPGRFSGRQFSNSRSEMNVSTLELGDSALYLCASSSDGVGNQPQHFGDGTRLSIL.

This chain links TRBV5-5 with TRBJ2-7; no clear D gene. Per the germline V gene, CDR1 is SGHKS and CDR2 is YYEKEE (reference sequence). The CDR3 is 12 amino acids. V gave up 0 bases and J gave up 2 bases, with 3 bases separating them. The CDR3 sequence: CASSLGAYEQYF. CDR3 nucleotide sequence: TGTGCCAGCAGCTTGGGCGCCTACGAGCAGTACTTC.

Here the CDR3 DNA reads TGTGCCAGCAGCGCCGAAATGGCAGCTGCCTACAATGAGCAGTTCTTC. Translating gives CASSAEMAAAYNEQFF. The genes are TRBV7-3 and TRBJ2-1; unclear D gene. Germline values: CDR1 SGHTA, CDR2 FQGTGA. V was pared by 5 bases and J by 2 bases, with 16 bases between. The CDR3 covers 16 residues.

Note on this clone: One end of the junction is discordant with germline, which a read error may explain. This chain joins TRBV4-2 and TRBJ2-3, with D possibly matching TRBD1 (5 bases). The V gene's germline CDR1 is LGHNA and CDR2 YNFKEQ. The CDR3 is made up of 15 amino acids. Here the CDR3 reads CASRQVVQGPYPQYF. The CDR3 DNA reads as TGTGCCAGCAGACAAGTAGTCCAGGGTCCCTATCCGCAGTATTTT.

This clone has just one count. The chain uses TRBV30 and TRBJ1-5; TRBD1 matches at 9 bases. The V and J ends lost 5 bases and 5 bases, in that order; junction bases with no gene match: 4. The CDR3 contains 13 residues. Germline CDR1 and CDR2: GTSNPN and SVGIG (reference sequence). The CDR3 reads CAWDTGGDQPQHF. The DNA of the CDR3 is TGTGCCTGGGATACAGGGGGCGATCAGCCCCAGCATTTT.